The present entry profiles one TCR beta chain with its context. Its target is not known. TCRB transcripts that were expressed got sequenced, as all of the isolated RNA had been reverse transcribed. Sequenced by immunoSEQ multiplex PCR; TCRdb stores in-frame clones only, minus some. Of over 55,000 clones listed, roughly half are singletons. V lost 0 bases, J lost 2 bases, and 4 bases lay in between. Looked up from germline, CDR1 is MNHNY and CDR2 is SVGAGI (reference sequence). The length of the CDR3 is 13 residues. This record comes from a study of beta chain features in type 1 diabetes. Notes on the study in general: All four CD4+ subsets of Type 1 diabetes patients contained TCRB CDR3s that were moderately but significantly shorter.

This chain uses TRBV6-6 with TRBJ1-1; the D is unclear. Sequenced material: Tregs from blood. This TCR was recovered from a woman in her 40s with type 1 diabetes. The CDR3 is CASSYSANTEAFF. CDR3 in DNA: TGTGCCAGCAGTTACTCGGCTAACACTGAAGCTTTCTTT.